This TCR beta chain was observed in a study of CD8 T cells in ankylosing spondylitis. This CDR3 contains 16 residues. Trimming removed 5 bases from V and 7 bases from J, with 21 bases in between. Germline assignment: CDR1 SNHLY and CDR2 FYNNEI. In this sample, this clonotype turned up many times. Its antigen is as yet unknown. Each TCR beta library was made by quantitative 5'-RACE that incorporated molecular barcodes. A single record per CDR3 protein comes from TCRdb applying MiXCR to the 5' RACE reads. The sample lists 200,000 to 250,000 distinct CDR3 sequences; approximately 8% were seen once. Regarding the study as a whole: Several highly homologous variants made up a TCR beta motif, and this motif appeared characteristic of ankylosing spondylitis blood. Disease-linked clones reportedly showed significant enrichment in matched ankylosing spondylitis synovial fluid. The disease-linked clones had a CD8+ phenotype and low blood frequencies.

The sequenced sample consisted of blood, either unsorted or a sorted T cell fraction (not recorded which). The receptor was derived from a female donor with ankylosing spondylitis or in good health (not recorded which). This sequence joins TRBV2 and TRBJ2-1; tentatively, D is TRBD2 (6 bases). The chain's CDR3 is CASSLPVPSEGNEQFF. The DNA for the CDR3 is TGTGCCAGCAGTCTACCCGTTCCTAGCGAGGGGAATGAGCAGTTCTTC.